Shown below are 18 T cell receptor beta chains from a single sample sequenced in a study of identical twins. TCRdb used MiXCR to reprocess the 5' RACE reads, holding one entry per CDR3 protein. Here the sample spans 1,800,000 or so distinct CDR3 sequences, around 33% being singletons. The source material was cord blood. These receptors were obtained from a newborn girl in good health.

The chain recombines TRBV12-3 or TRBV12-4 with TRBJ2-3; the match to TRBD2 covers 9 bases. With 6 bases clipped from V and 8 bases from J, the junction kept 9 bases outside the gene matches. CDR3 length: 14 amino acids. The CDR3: CASRRASGAGTQYF. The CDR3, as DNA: TGTGCCAGCAGACGGGCTAGCGGGGCGGGTACGCAGTATTTT.

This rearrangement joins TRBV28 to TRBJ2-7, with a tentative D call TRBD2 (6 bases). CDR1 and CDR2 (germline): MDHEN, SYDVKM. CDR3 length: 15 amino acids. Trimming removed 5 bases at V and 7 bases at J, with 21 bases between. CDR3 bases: TGTGCCAGCAGTATAGGAGGGTCCAGAAACAATGAGCAGTACTTC. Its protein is CASSIGGSRNNEQYF. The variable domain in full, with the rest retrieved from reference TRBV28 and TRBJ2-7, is DVKVTQSSRYLVKRTGEKVFLECVQDMDHENMFWYRQDPGLGLRLIYFSYDVKMKEKGDIPEGYSVSREKKERFSLILESASTNQTSMYLCASSIGGSRNNEQYFGPGTRLTVT.

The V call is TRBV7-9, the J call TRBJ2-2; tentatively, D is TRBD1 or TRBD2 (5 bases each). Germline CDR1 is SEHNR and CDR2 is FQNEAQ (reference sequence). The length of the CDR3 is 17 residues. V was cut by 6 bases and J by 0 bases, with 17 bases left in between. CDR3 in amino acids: CASRPSVGTTNTGELFF. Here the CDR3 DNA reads TGTGCCAGCAGACCCAGTGTGGGGACCACGAACACCGGGGAGCTGTTTTTT.

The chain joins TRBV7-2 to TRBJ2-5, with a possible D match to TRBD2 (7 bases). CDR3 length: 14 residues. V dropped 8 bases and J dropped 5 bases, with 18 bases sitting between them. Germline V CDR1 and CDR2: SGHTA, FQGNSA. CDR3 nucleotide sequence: TGTGCCAGCGGCACTGGGGGGGCACGGGAGACCCAGTACTTC. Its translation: CASGTGGARETQYF.

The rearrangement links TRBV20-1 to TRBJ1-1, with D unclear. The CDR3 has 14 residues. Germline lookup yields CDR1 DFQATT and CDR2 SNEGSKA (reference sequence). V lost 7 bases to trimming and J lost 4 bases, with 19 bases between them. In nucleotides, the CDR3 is TGCAGTGTCCCCGGTGGAGGGAGGGCCACTGAAGCTTTCTTT. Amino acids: CSVPGGGRATEAFF.

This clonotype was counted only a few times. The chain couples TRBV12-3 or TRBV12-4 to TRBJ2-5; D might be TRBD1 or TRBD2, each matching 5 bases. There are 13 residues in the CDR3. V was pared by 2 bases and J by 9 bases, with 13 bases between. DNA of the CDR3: TGTGCCAGCAGTTTATTCAGGGACGGAGCCCAGTACTTC. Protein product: CASSLFRDGAQYF.

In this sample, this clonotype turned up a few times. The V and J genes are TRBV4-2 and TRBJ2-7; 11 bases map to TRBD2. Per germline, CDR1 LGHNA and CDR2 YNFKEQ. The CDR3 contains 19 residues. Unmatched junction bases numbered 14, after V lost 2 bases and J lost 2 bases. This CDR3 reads CASSQSGRGLAGGAYEQYF. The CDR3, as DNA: TGTGCCAGCAGCCAATCGGGCAGGGGTCTAGCGGGAGGAGCCTACGAGCAGTACTTC.

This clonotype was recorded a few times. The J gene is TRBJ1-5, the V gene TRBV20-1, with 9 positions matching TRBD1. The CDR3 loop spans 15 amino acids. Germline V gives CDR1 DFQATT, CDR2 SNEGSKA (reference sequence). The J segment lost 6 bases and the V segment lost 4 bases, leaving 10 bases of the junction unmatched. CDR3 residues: CSATNGNRGLQPQHF. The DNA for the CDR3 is TGCAGTGCTACTAATGGGAACAGGGGGCTTCAGCCCCAGCATTTT.

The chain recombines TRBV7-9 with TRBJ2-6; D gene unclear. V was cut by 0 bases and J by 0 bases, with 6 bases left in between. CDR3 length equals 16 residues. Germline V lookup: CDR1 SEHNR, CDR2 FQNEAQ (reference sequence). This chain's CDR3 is CASSLAQSSGANVLTF. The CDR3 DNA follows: TGTGCCAGCAGCTTAGCGCAGAGCTCTGGGGCCAACGTCCTGACTTTC. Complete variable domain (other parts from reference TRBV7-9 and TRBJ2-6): DTGVSQNPRHKITKRGQNVTFRCDPISEHNRLYWYRQTLGQGPEFLTYFQNEAQLEKSRLLSDRFSAERPKGSFSTLEIQRTEQGDSAMYLCASSLAQSSGANVLTFGAGSRLTVL.

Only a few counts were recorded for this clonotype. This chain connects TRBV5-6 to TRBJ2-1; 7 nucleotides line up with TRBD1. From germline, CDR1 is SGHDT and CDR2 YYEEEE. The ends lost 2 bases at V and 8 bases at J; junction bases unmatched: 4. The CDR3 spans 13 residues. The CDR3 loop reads CASSFRDSHEQFF. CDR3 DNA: TGTGCCAGCAGCTTCCGGGACAGCCATGAGCAGTTCTTC.

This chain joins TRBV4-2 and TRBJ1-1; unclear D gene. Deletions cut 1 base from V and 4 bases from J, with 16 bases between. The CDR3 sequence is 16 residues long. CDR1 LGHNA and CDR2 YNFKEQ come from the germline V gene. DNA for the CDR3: TGTGCCAGCAGCCAAGGTGGTCCGGGGTTGGGCACTGAAGCTTTCTTT. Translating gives CASSQGGPGLGTEAFF.

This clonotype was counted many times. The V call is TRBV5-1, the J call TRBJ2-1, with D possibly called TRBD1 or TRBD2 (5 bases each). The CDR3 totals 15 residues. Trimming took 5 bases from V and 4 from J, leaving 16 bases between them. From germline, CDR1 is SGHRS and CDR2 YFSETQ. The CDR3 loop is CASRPSGTTYNEQFF. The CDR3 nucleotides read TGCGCCAGCAGACCCTCGGGGACGACGTACAATGAGCAGTTCTTC.

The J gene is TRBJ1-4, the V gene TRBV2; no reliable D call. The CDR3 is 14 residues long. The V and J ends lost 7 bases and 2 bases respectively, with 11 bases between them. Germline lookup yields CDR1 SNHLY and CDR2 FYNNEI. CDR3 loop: CASIRGLTNEKLFF. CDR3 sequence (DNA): TGTGCCAGCATCCGAGGGCTGACTAATGAAAAACTGTTTTTT.

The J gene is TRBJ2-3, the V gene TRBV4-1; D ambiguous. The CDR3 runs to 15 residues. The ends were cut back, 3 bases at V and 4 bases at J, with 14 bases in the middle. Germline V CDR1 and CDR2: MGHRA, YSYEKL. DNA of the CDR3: TGCGCCAGCAGCCAGGTCGGTTCAGTCCCAGATACGCAGTATTTT. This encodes CASSQVGSVPDTQYF.

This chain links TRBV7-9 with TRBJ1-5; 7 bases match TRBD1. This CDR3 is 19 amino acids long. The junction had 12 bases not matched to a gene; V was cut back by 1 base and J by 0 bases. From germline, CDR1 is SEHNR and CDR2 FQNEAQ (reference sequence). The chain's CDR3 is CASSLVPLGTEYSNQPQHF. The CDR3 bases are TGTGCCAGCAGCTTAGTCCCTCTTGGGACAGAATATAGCAATCAGCCCCAGCATTTT. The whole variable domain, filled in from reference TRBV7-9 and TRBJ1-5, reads DTGVSQNPRHKITKRGQNVTFRCDPISEHNRLYWYRQTLGQGPEFLTYFQNEAQLEKSRLLSDRFSAERPKGSFSTLEIQRTEQGDSAMYLCASSLVPLGTEYSNQPQHFGDGTRLSIL.

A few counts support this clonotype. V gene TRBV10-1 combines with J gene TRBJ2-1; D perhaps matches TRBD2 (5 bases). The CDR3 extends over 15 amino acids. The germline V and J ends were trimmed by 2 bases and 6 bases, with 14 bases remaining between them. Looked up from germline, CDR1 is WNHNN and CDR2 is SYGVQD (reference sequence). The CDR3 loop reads CASSEDGGKANEQFF. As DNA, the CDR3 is TGCGCCAGCAGTGAGGACGGAGGAAAAGCCAATGAGCAGTTCTTC.

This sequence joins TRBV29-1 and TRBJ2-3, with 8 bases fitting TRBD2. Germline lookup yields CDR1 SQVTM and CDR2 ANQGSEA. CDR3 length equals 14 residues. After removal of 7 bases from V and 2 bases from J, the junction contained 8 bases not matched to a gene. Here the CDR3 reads CSGGAGGYTDTQYF. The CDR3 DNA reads TGCAGCGGGGGCGCGGGGGGCTACACAGATACGCAGTATTTT.

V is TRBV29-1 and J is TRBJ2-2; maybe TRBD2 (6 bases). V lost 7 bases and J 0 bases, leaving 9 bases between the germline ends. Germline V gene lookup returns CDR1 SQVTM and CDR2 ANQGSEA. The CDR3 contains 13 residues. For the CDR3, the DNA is TGCAGCGCTAGCGCCCCGAACACCGGGGAGCTGTTTTTT. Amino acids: CSASAPNTGELFF.